Listed here is a single T cell receptor (beta chain). Its antigen is as yet unknown. The data derive from a study of cytomegalovirus exposure and HLA in healthy donors. Study-wide results and caveats: At a 0.05 false discovery rate, a later analysis found some 18,000 TCR beta sequences to be associated with HLA alleles. The authors enumerated 150 to 200 TCR beta chains as linked to cytomegalovirus.

With 60 Vbeta and 13 Jbeta primers, the PCR was carried out. Assay used: immunoSEQ multiplex PCR; TCRdb lists only in-frame clones, some missing. The sample consists of about 190,000 clones, around 75% of them appearing once. Trimming removed 5 bases at V and 3 bases at J, with 8 bases between. This CDR3 is built from 13 residues. Germline V CDR1 and CDR2: LNHDA, SQIVND (reference sequence). The receptor was isolated from a woman in her 30s in good health and CMV-seropositive. The chain uses TRBV19 and TRBJ2-1; tentative D call: TRBD1 (5 bases). Input material: PBMCs. As DNA, the CDR3 is TGTGCCAGTAGTCGACAGCTCTACAATGAGCAGTTCTTC. Encoded protein: CASSRQLYNEQFF. The complete variable domain, with remaining parts taken from reference TRBV19 and TRBJ2-1, reads DGGITQSPKYLFRKEGQNVTLSCEQNLNHDAMYWYRQDPGQGLRLIYYSQIVNDFQKGDIAEGYSVSREKKESFPLTVTSAQKNPTAFYLCASSRQLYNEQFFGPGTRLTVL.